These 25 T cell receptor beta chains came from one sample sequenced in a study of cytomegalovirus exposure and HLA in healthy donors (dated by TCRdb to 2016 to 2017). Library creation used the immunoSEQ multiplex PCR assay. A mixture of 60 forward primers for TCR Vbeta segments and 13 reverse primers for TCR Jbeta segments was used in the multiplex PCR. TCRdb stores this immuneACCESS table with in-frame sequences only. Part of the clones is absent; in the studies checked, under half of the shortfall reflects unresolved V genes, and no reason is known for the rest. The sample records 99,000 or so clones, over 60% of which are singletons. Roughly 17% of the sample lies in the top ten. The source material was PBMCs. The receptors shown here come from a man between 60 and 70 years old in good health and CMV-seropositive.

The chain joins TRBV6-1 to TRBJ1-2, with 7 bases that match TRBD1. The germline CDR1 and CDR2 sequences are MNHNS and SASEGT. The CDR3 is 14 residues long. Trimming removed 5 bases from V and 3 bases from J; junction bases left unmatched: 6. CDR3 protein: CASSRPGGYYGYTF. The CDR3 DNA sequence: TGTGCCAGCAGTCGGCCAGGGGGGTACTATGGCTACACCTTC.

This chain uses TRBV11-1 with TRBJ2-7; 8 nucleotides match TRBD1. CDR3 length: 15 residues. Trimming cost V 3 bases and J 0 bases; bases outside gene matches: 4. The V gene's germline CDR1 is SGHAT and CDR2 FQDESV (reference sequence). Here the CDR3 DNA reads TGTGCCAGCAGCTTCGGGACAGGATACTCCTACGAGCAGTACTTC. Translated, it gives CASSFGTGYSYEQYF.

This chain uses TRBV4-2 with TRBJ2-7; 9 bases align to TRBD1. The CDR3 totals 16 residues. Germline V gene sequence: CDR1 LGHNA, CDR2 YNFKEQ. The junction had 7 bases not matched to a gene; V was cut back by 1 base and J by 3 bases. CDR3 DNA sequence: TGTGCCAGCAGCCAAGCAAAAGGGACAGGGCACTACGAGCAGTACTTC. Its translation: CASSQAKGTGHYEQYF.

The J gene is TRBJ2-2, the V gene TRBV30; D is unresolved. The CDR3 has 14 residues. CDR1 and CDR2 (germline): GTSNPN, SVGIG (reference sequence). The V and J ends lost 0 bases and 0 bases respectively, with 5 bases between them. The CDR3 sequence: CAWSVTANTGELFF. CDR3 coding DNA: TGTGCCTGGAGTGTAACAGCGAACACCGGGGAGCTGTTTTTT.

V gene TRBV19 combines with J gene TRBJ1-1; 7 bases map to TRBD1. The J segment lost 7 bases and the V segment lost 3 bases, leaving 2 bases of the junction unmatched. Germline V gene data show CDR1 as LNHDA and CDR2 as SQIVND (reference sequence). The CDR3 runs to 12 residues. CDR3 loop: CASSIGTVEAFF. Here the CDR3 DNA reads TGTGCCAGTAGTATCGGGACAGTTGAAGCTTTCTTT.

This clone was seen a single time. CDR3 amino acids: CASSPGLGGYTF. In DNA, the CDR3 is TGTGCCAGCAGTCCTGGACTGGGTGGCTACACCTTC. J is TRBJ1-2 and V is TRBV27; D not resolved. The CDR3 runs to 12 residues. Trimming took off 5 bases at V and 7 bases at J, with 11 bases between the two ends. Germline V gene lookup returns CDR1 MNHEY and CDR2 SMNVEV (reference sequence).

A word on this clone: This specimen includes other DNA sequences encoding the same CDR3. This chain connects TRBV6-1 to TRBJ1-5, with no clear D. Trimming removed 6 bases from V and 0 bases from J, with 9 bases in between. Germline CDR1 is MNHNS and CDR2 is SASEGT. The CDR3 contains 14 residues. The CDR3 is CASRVLGSNQPQHF. In DNA form, the CDR3 reads TGTGCCAGCAGAGTACTTGGTAGCAATCAGCCCCAGCATTTT.

This clone has a handful of counts. The CDR3 here is CASSAPTGAGNTIYF. The CDR3 DNA is TGTGCCAGCAGCGCGCCAACAGGGGCTGGAAACACCATATATTTT. The genes are TRBV5-4 and TRBJ1-3; 7 nucleotides match TRBD1. The CDR3 is 15 amino acids. Trimming at V came to 4 bases and at J to 2 bases, leaving 6 bases not matched to a gene. CDR1 and CDR2 from the germline V gene are SGHNT and YYREEE (reference sequence).

The chain combines TRBV9 with TRBJ2-1; TRBD1 matches at 8 bases. Trimming cost V 4 bases and J 8 bases; bases outside gene matches: 11. Germline lookup yields CDR1 SGDLS and CDR2 YYNGEE. The CDR3 loop spans 15 amino acids. The DNA for the CDR3 is TGTGCCAGCAGCCCTCTCAGGGGGCGGGACGATGAGCAGTTCTTC. Translated: CASSPLRGRDDEQFF.

V gene TRBV7-2 combines with J gene TRBJ1-2, with TRBD1 matching 7 bases. Trimming at V came to 5 bases and at J to 5 bases, leaving 14 bases not matched to a gene. The length of the CDR3 is 16 residues. Germline CDR1 is SGHTA and CDR2 is FQGNSA. CDR3 loop: CASSRDRANFRYGYTF. CDR3 nucleotides: TGTGCCAGCAGCCGCGACAGGGCAAACTTCCGGTATGGCTACACCTTC.

The chain couples TRBV19 to TRBJ1-5, with 8 bases fitting TRBD1. The length of the CDR3 is 17 residues. V shed 7 bases and J 3 bases; nucleotides not matched to a gene: 14. Germline CDR1 and CDR2: LNHDA and SQIVND (reference sequence). The DNA of the CDR3 is TGTGCCAGTACCAAAAAAACCGGGACAGGAGACAATCAGCCCCAGCATTTT. It translates to CASTKKTGTGDNQPQHF.

CDR3 DNA: TGTGCCAGCAGCGCCAGGGAGGGTAACTCACCCCTCCACTTT. Translating gives CASSAREGNSPLHF. This chain joins TRBV2 and TRBJ1-6; TRBD1 might be the D (5 bases). CDR3 length equals 14 residues. CDR1 SNHLY and CDR2 FYNNEI come from the germline V gene. The V end lost 6 bases, the J end lost 10 bases, and 16 bases lay between the germline ends.

The chain recombines TRBV15 with TRBJ2-5; unclear D gene. CDR1 is LNHNV and CDR2 is YYDKDF in the germline V gene (reference sequence). V lost 6 bases and J lost 4, with 12 bases in between. The CDR3 is made up of 13 amino acids. CDR3: CATSYIAPETQYF. The DNA of the CDR3 is TGTGCCACCAGTTATATAGCTCCAGAGACCCAGTACTTC.

V gene TRBV5-1 combines with J gene TRBJ2-5; D remains unclear. The V gene lost 1 base and the J gene lost 5 bases, with 12 bases spanning the gap. The length of the CDR3 is 14 residues. Germline V gene lookup returns CDR1 SGHRS and CDR2 YFSETQ. CDR3 in amino acids: CASSLSSARETQYF. The CDR3 DNA follows: TGCGCCAGCAGCTTGTCGAGTGCACGGGAGACCCAGTACTTC.

This chain links TRBV2 with TRBJ2-1; 7 bases are a match to TRBD2. The CDR3 extends over 16 amino acids. Germline-derived CDR1 and CDR2 are SNHLY and FYNNEI. Germline trimming cut 1 base from V and 6 bases from J; bases unmatched to any gene: 9. The CDR3 DNA is TGTGCCAGCAGTGAAGACCGGGGACTAACCTTCAATGAGCAGTTCTTC. Translation gives CASSEDRGLTFNEQFF.

The chain is built from TRBV6-5 and TRBJ2-2, with D possibly matching TRBD2 (6 bases). Germline V gives CDR1 MNHEY, CDR2 SVGAGI. CDR3 length: 15 residues. V was pared by 1 base and J by 3 bases, with 9 bases between. The CDR3 bases are TGTGCCAGCAGTTACTTTCGGGGGTACACCGGGGAGCTGTTTTTT. Protein product: CASSYFRGYTGELFF.

CDR3 in DNA: TGTGCCAGCAGTAGCAGTGTGAATCGGGGCAATCAGCCCCAGCATTTT. Translated: CASSSSVNRGNQPQHF. The chain combines TRBV27 with TRBJ1-5; unclear D gene. The germline V gene has CDR1 MNHEY and CDR2 SMNVEV (reference sequence). Trimming removed 5 bases from V and 2 bases from J, with 16 bases in between. The CDR3 length is 16 residues.

The chain employs TRBV27 and TRBJ1-2, with D tentatively TRBD1 (6 bases). Germline lookup yields CDR1 MNHEY and CDR2 SMNVEV (reference sequence). The CDR3 extends over 13 amino acids. With 5 bases removed from V and 7 bases from J, the gap between germline ends came to 14 bases. CDR3 amino acids: CASSSSGGSGYTF. The CDR3 DNA sequence: TGTGCCAGCAGTAGCTCGGGGGGCTCTGGCTACACCTTC.

The chain couples TRBV18 to TRBJ2-5; the D gene is possibly TRBD1 (5 bases). Germline loops: CDR1 KGHSH, CDR2 LQKENI. The CDR3 has 18 residues. V gave up 6 bases and J gave up 1 base, with 24 bases separating them. The CDR3 nucleotides read TGTGCCAGCTCGGAGTACTCGTCGGCAGGGCGGTTCCAAGAGACCCAGTACTTC. The encoded protein is CASSEYSSAGRFQETQYF.

V usage is TRBV27 and J usage is TRBJ1-2, with D possibly being TRBD1 (6 bases). CDR1 and CDR2 (germline): MNHEY, SMNVEV (reference sequence). Trimming took 6 bases from V and 2 from J, leaving 16 bases between them. The CDR3 has 15 residues. In DNA form, the CDR3 reads TGTGCCAGCAGCCAATCAGGGGTTGGGAACTATGGCTACACCTTC. This translates into CASSQSGVGNYGYTF.

The chain has TRBV5-8 and TRBJ2-7, with D perhaps matching TRBD1 (6 bases). The CDR3 has 13 residues. Trimming stripped 0 bases from V and 3 bases from J, with 7 bases between. Looked up from germline, CDR1 is SGHTS and CDR2 is YDEGEE. The chain's CDR3 is CASSLEQGYEQYF. Here the CDR3 DNA reads TGTGCCAGCAGCTTGGAACAGGGCTACGAGCAGTACTTC.

The sample holds a few counts of this clone. The chain carries TRBV6-6 and TRBJ1-5, with 8 positions matching TRBD1. The CDR3 runs to 14 residues. The germline V gene has CDR1 MNHNY and CDR2 SVGAGI (reference sequence). The V segment lost 7 bases and the J segment 10 bases; nucleotides outside the gene matches: 12. The CDR3 is CASKGGTGIGPQHF. CDR3 DNA sequence: TGTGCCAGCAAAGGAGGGACAGGCATCGGTCCCCAGCATTTT.

This clone has a single count. The J gene is TRBJ2-5, the V gene TRBV2, with TRBD1 as a possible D gene (5 bases). Germline values: CDR1 SNHLY, CDR2 FYNNEI. CDR3 length: 13 amino acids. The V end lost 10 bases, the J end lost 6 bases, and 18 bases lay between the germline ends. The DNA for the CDR3 is TGTGCCACCCGGACGGACAAAGGTCAGACCCAGTACTTC. This sequence encodes CATRTDKGQTQYF.

The V gene is TRBV29-1, the J gene TRBJ2-7, with 12 bases lining up with TRBD2. This CDR3 is built from 16 residues. Trimming removed 3 bases from V and 3 bases from J; junction bases left unmatched: 9. Germline values: CDR1 SQVTM, CDR2 ANQGSEA. The CDR3 DNA is TGCAGCGTTGAGCCTAGCGGGGGGGCCATCTGCTACGAGCAGTACTTC. Its protein product is CSVEPSGGAICYEQYF.

The chain combines TRBV2 with TRBJ1-2; D gene unclear. Trimming took 5 bases from V and 3 from J, leaving 7 bases between them. The CDR3 consists of 12 residues. Looked up from germline, CDR1 is SNHLY and CDR2 is FYNNEI. CDR3 coding DNA: TGTGCCAGCAGTACCGGGGACTATGGCTACACCTTC. The encoded protein is CASSTGDYGYTF. Combining the CDR3 with reference TRBV2 and TRBJ1-2 gives the whole variable domain EPEVTQTPSHQVTQMGQEVILRCVPISNHLYFYWYRQILGQKVEFLVSFYNNEISEKSEIFDDQFSVERPDGSNFTLKIRSTKLEDSAMYFCASSTGDYGYTFGSGTRLTVV.